These 8 T cell receptor beta chains were sequenced from one sample in a study of vaccination and CD4 T cells after COVID-19. An Oncomine TCR Beta short-read assay was used to sequence the DNA from cultured CD4+ T cells. DNA came from CD4+ T cells after culture. Each CDR3 protein gets one entry after TCRdb re-called the PCR reads with MiXCR. The sample shows over 9,500 distinct CDR3 sequences, around 30% of them seen only once. Their recognized antigens are unknown. This sample's treatment: roughly nine-day PBMC culture with coronavirus spike peptide pools or control peptides (ViraFEST assay). CD4+ T cells of the unexposed donor were collected before the COVID-19 pandemic (2011-2018). The sample consisted of CD4+ T cells from blood, cultured in vitro. The receptor set was obtained from a human donor in good health.

This clonotype has a handful of counts. The chain recombines TRBV20-1 with TRBJ2-1; 8 bases line up with TRBD2. Germline V gene data show CDR1 as DFQATT and CDR2 as SNEGSKA (reference sequence). The CDR3 covers 14 residues. Trimming at V came to 6 bases and at J to 3 bases, leaving 7 bases not matched to a gene. The CDR3 here is CSAEPGTSYNEQFF. The DNA for the CDR3 is TGCAGTGCCGAACCCGGGACTAGCTACAATGAGCAGTTCTTC.

The chain joins TRBV6-5 to TRBJ1-1; D call uncertain. The CDR3 length is 13 residues. Germline CDR1 and CDR2: MNHEY and SVGAGI. V gave up 4 bases and J gave up 4 bases, with 10 bases separating them. The CDR3 region has the DNA TGTGCCAGCAGTTCCGAGGGTGTCACTGAAGCTTTCTTT. Its translation is CASSSEGVTEAFF.

The J gene is TRBJ2-1, the V gene TRBV20-1, with TRBD2 identical over 8 bases. The V and J ends lost 2 bases and 9 bases, in that order; junction bases with no gene match: 9. Germline V lookup: CDR1 DFQATT, CDR2 SNEGSKA (reference sequence). The CDR3 sequence is 14 residues long. The CDR3 sequence is CSARFSGSVSEQFF. The CDR3 region has the DNA TGCAGTGCTAGATTCAGCGGGAGCGTGAGTGAGCAGTTCTTC.

This clonotype counts as medium-sized. V is TRBV20-1 and J is TRBJ1-6; 11 positions match TRBD1. This CDR3 is 14 amino acids long. V lost 6 bases to trimming and J lost 7 bases; unmatched junction nucleotides: 5. The germline gives CDR1 DFQATT, CDR2 SNEGSKA (reference sequence). CDR3 in amino acids: CSAPGQGANSPLHF. CDR3 nucleotides: TGCAGTGCGCCCGGACAGGGGGCGAATTCACCCCTCCACTTT.

This chain joins TRBV6-5 and TRBJ2-5; 11 bases agree with TRBD1. The V gene's germline CDR1 is MNHEY and CDR2 SVGAGI. With V trimmed by 0 bases and J by 9 bases, 6 bases remained unmatched. The CDR3 runs 15 residues. The CDR3 protein is CASSYSMDRGLSQYF. CDR3 nucleotide sequence: TGTGCCAGCAGTTACTCGATGGACAGGGGGCTTTCCCAGTACTTC.

The chain recombines TRBV27 with TRBJ2-7, with TRBD1 matching 9 bases. CDR3 length: 15 amino acids. The germline CDR1 and CDR2 sequences are MNHEY and SMNVEV (reference sequence). Trimming took 2 bases from V and 1 from J; bases not matched to a gene: 3. The CDR3 DNA reads TGTGCCAGCAGTTTAGACAGGGGGAATTCCTACGAGCAGTACTTC. It is translated as CASSLDRGNSYEQYF.

CDR3 bases: TGTGCCAGCAGCCAAGTCTCGGCCCAGCATTTT. Protein product: CASSQVSAQHF. The V and J genes are TRBV6-1 and TRBJ1-5; D gene ambiguous. The germline CDR1 and CDR2 sequences are MNHNS and SASEGT. The germline V and J ends were trimmed by 6 bases and 11 bases, with 11 bases remaining between them. This CDR3 contains 11 residues.

The chain combines TRBV6-1 with TRBJ1-5, with TRBD1 matching over 8 bases. CDR3 length: 16 residues. After removal of 4 bases from V and 0 bases from J, the junction contained 5 bases not matched to a gene. Germline V CDR1 and CDR2: MNHNS, SASEGT. In nucleotides, the CDR3 is TGTGCCAGCAGTGGGACAGGGCTTTATAGCAATCAGCCCCAGCATTTT. It encodes CASSGTGLYSNQPQHF.